This T cell receptor (beta chain) was recorded in a study of T-cell memory formation after mild COVID-19. Study conclusions and caveats: The finding that pre-infection memory included some responding clones suggested that cross-reactive memory joined. CD4+ contracting clones were mainly CM and EM; CD8+ ones, EMRA.

On this clonotype itself: Its antigen remains unidentified. The junction shows a germline mismatch at one end, possibly a read error.

Germline V gene data show CDR1 as SGHVS and CDR2 as FNYEAQ. The CDR3 is 14 residues long. TCRdb re-called the 5' RACE reads through MiXCR, storing one row per CDR3 protein. The sample lists approximately 300,000 distinct CDR3 sequences; about 16% were seen once. What was sequenced was PBMCs or a T cell subset sorted from them (not recorded which). The TCR originated in a man younger than 35 who had mild COVID-19 (a few samples of this study predate the infection). Cell type and time point are not known. This sequence joins TRBV7-6 and TRBJ2-1; 11 bases match TRBD2. The CDR3 nucleotides read TGTGCCAGCAGCGTAGCGGGGGGGTACAATGAGCAGTTCTTC. This sequence encodes CASSVAGGYNEQFF.